Listed here are 30 T cell receptor beta chains from one sample, sequenced in a study of blood T cell repertoires in COVID-19. Sequencing used immunoSEQ multiplex PCR; TCRdb keeps in-frame clones, though not all of them. Among approximately 100,000 clones listed, approximately 91% were seen once. What was sequenced was peripheral blood. The receptors originated from a woman in her sixties with acute or convalescent COVID-19.

The V gene is TRBV7-8, the J gene TRBJ2-7, with a possible D match to TRBD2 (5 bases). The germline V and J ends were trimmed by 1 base and 0 bases, with 10 bases remaining between them. From germline, CDR1 is SGHVS and CDR2 FQNEAQ. The CDR3 loop spans 15 amino acids. This CDR3 reads CASSLGGGSSYEQYF. CDR3 nucleotide sequence: TGTGCCAGCAGCTTAGGGGGTGGGAGCTCCTACGAGCAGTACTTC.

This sequence joins TRBV3-1 (or the pseudogene TRBV3-2) and TRBJ2-3; D is perhaps TRBD2 (6 bases). The germline V gene has CDR1 LGHDT and CDR2 YNNKEL (reference sequence). This CDR3 has 15 amino acids. Between the trimmed V and J ends, which lost 3 bases and 0 bases, there was a span of 10 bases. The CDR3 DNA reads as TGTGCCAGCAGCCAGGCGGGGCAGAGCACAGATACGCAGTATTTT. Translation gives CASSQAGQSTDTQYF.

CDR3 sequence: CATSRDLEGGGYTF. The CDR3 region has the DNA TGTGCCACCAGCAGAGATCTCGAGGGAGGAGGCTACACCTTC. The chain carries TRBV15 and TRBJ1-2, with no clear D. V shed 0 bases and J shed 8 bases, with 13 bases lying between them. The V gene's germline CDR1 is LNHNV and CDR2 YYDKDF (reference sequence). The CDR3 covers 14 residues.

The chain recombines TRBV7-9 with TRBJ2-1; 7 bases fit TRBD1. Trimming took 2 bases from V and 4 from J; bases not matched to a gene: 8. The CDR3 covers 16 residues. The germline V gene has CDR1 SEHNR and CDR2 FQNEAQ (reference sequence). In DNA form, the CDR3 reads TGTGCCAGCAGCTTACCGACGGGACAGACGTACAATGAGCAGTTCTTC. Protein: CASSLPTGQTYNEQFF. The complete variable domain, with remaining parts taken from reference TRBV7-9 and TRBJ2-1, reads DTGVSQNPRHKITKRGQNVTFRCDPISEHNRLYWYRQTLGQGPEFLTYFQNEAQLEKSRLLSDRFSAERPKGSFSTLEIQRTEQGDSAMYLCASSLPTGQTYNEQFFGPGTRLTVL.

The chain couples TRBV24-1 to TRBJ2-1; TRBD1 aligns across 8 bases. V was pared by 5 bases and J by 8 bases, with 7 bases of the junction left unmatched. Germline V gene lookup returns CDR1 KGHDR and CDR2 SFDVKD. The CDR3 runs 14 residues. The CDR3 sequence: CATSAPGQVYEQFF. As DNA, the CDR3 is TGTGCCACCAGTGCGCCGGGACAGGTCTATGAGCAGTTCTTC.

The rearrangement joins TRBV3-1 (or the pseudogene TRBV3-2) to TRBJ2-5; TRBD1 is a possible D gene (5 bases). The length of the CDR3 is 14 residues. Trimming cost V 3 bases and J 1 base, with 9 bases left between them. CDR1 is LGHDT and CDR2 is YNNKEL in the germline V gene (reference sequence). This CDR3 is CASSHTGFQETQYF. The DNA for the CDR3 is TGTGCCAGCAGCCACACAGGTTTCCAAGAGACCCAGTACTTC.

This chain connects TRBV5-1 to TRBJ2-3; TRBD2 agrees at 9 bases. The V gene's germline CDR1 is SGHRS and CDR2 YFSETQ. V shed 3 bases, J shed 1 base, and the junction held 9 bases outside the gene matches. The CDR3 is 17 residues long. CDR3 DNA sequence: TGCGCCAGCAGCTCTGGCCTTAGGACTAGCGGCACAGATACGCAGTATTTT. Amino acids: CASSSGLRTSGTDTQYF.

The rearrangement joins TRBV7-2 to TRBJ1-2, with D possibly matching TRBD1 (6 bases). The CDR3 extends over 11 amino acids. The V gene lost 4 bases and the J gene lost 7 bases, with 7 bases spanning the gap. The V gene's germline CDR1 is SGHTA and CDR2 FQGNSA. For the CDR3, the DNA is TGTGCCAGCAGCTCACAGGGTGGCTACACCTTC. It yields the protein CASSSQGGYTF. The complete variable domain, with remaining parts taken from reference TRBV7-2 and TRBJ1-2, reads GAGVSQSPSNKVTEKGKDVELRCDPISGHTALYWYRQSLGQGLEFLIYFQGNSAPDKSGLPSDRFSAERTGGSVSTLTIQRTQQEDSAVYLCASSSQGGYTFGSGTRLTVV.

This chain connects TRBV6-6 to TRBJ2-4; 8 nucleotides match TRBD1. The CDR3 loop spans 19 amino acids. CDR1 is MNHNY and CDR2 is SVGAGI in the germline V gene (reference sequence). The ends lost 5 bases at V and 0 bases at J; junction bases unmatched: 15. This CDR3 is CASSPPRTGIILAKNIQYF. The DNA of the CDR3 is TGTGCCAGCAGTCCCCCCCGGACAGGGATAATACTAGCCAAAAACATTCAGTACTTC.

This clone was seen once. This CDR3 is CASSQTGAPTEAFF. CDR3 bases: TGTGCCAGCAGCCAAACAGGGGCCCCCACTGAAGCTTTCTTT. The rearrangement links TRBV14 to TRBJ1-1; TRBD1 aligns across 7 bases. CDR1 and CDR2 (germline): SGHDN, FVKESK. The junction had 4 bases not matched to a gene; V was cut back by 2 bases and J by 4 bases. The CDR3 length is 14 residues.

V and J are TRBV10-1 and TRBJ1-5; D gene unclear. The CDR3 runs 13 residues. V was pared by 3 bases and J by 5 bases, with 8 bases between. CDR1 and CDR2 from the germline V gene are WNHNN and SYGVQD (reference sequence). The CDR3 is CASSDRRDQPQHF. DNA of the CDR3: TGCGCCAGCAGTGACAGGCGGGATCAGCCCCAGCATTTT.

This chain joins TRBV29-1 and TRBJ2-7; TRBD1 aligns across 11 bases. Germline CDR1 SQVTM, CDR2 ANQGSEA. Losses at the gene ends were 7 bases for V and 7 bases for J; bases not matched to a gene: 9. CDR3 length: 13 residues. The CDR3: CSAWTGGTGEQYF. The CDR3, as DNA: TGCAGCGCATGGACAGGGGGCACGGGGGAGCAGTACTTC.

V gene TRBV7-8 combines with J gene TRBJ2-1, with 10 bases fitting TRBD2. Germline loops: CDR1 SGHVS, CDR2 FQNEAQ. V lost 4 bases to trimming and J lost 7 bases; unmatched junction nucleotides: 10. This CDR3 is built from 16 residues. The CDR3 is CASSSPSGRRGNEQFF. Here the CDR3 DNA reads TGTGCCAGCAGCTCCCCTAGCGGGAGAAGGGGGAATGAGCAGTTCTTC.

The chain links TRBV18 to TRBJ2-5, with 16 bases identical to TRBD2. The ends lost 2 bases at V and 5 bases at J; junction bases unmatched: 2. Germline V gives CDR1 KGHSH, CDR2 LQKENI. The CDR3 runs 16 residues. The CDR3 protein is CASSPAGLAGGETQYF. CDR3 nucleotides: TGTGCCAGCTCACCAGCGGGACTAGCGGGAGGGGAGACCCAGTACTTC.

The chain carries TRBV3-1 (or the pseudogene TRBV3-2) and TRBJ1-1, with no clear D. V lost 5 bases and J 1 base, leaving 11 bases between the germline ends. The CDR3 contains 14 residues. CDR1 and CDR2 from the germline V gene are LGHDT and YNNKEL (reference sequence). For the CDR3, the DNA is TGTGCCAGCAGCTCACGGGATGGGAACACTGAAGCTTTCTTT. Protein sequence: CASSSRDGNTEAFF.

This clone was recorded a few times. This chain connects TRBV2 to TRBJ2-2, with D tentatively TRBD2 (7 bases). CDR1 SNHLY and CDR2 FYNNEI come from the germline V gene. This CDR3 has 15 amino acids. Trimming removed 6 bases from V and 5 bases from J, with 16 bases in between. CDR3 bases: TGTGCCAGCAGCGTACTAGCGAGGGGGACCGGGGAGCTGTTTTTT. Amino acid sequence: CASSVLARGTGELFF.

The chain links TRBV24-1 to TRBJ2-5; D is undetermined. This CDR3 spans 13 amino acids. CDR1 is KGHDR, CDR2 SFDVKD, per germline. The germline V and J ends were trimmed by 0 bases and 4 bases, with 5 bases remaining between them. CDR3 loop: CATSDLTGETQYF. In DNA, the CDR3 is TGTGCCACCAGTGATTTGACCGGAGAGACCCAGTACTTC.

This clone has only one observation. The CDR3 DNA is TGTGCCAGCAAGTGGGGCGGGGACAGGGGCTCCGATCGGTTCTTC. The encoded protein is CASKWGGDRGSDRFF. V is TRBV6-5 and J is TRBJ2-1, with 10 positions matching TRBD1. Looked up from germline, CDR1 is MNHEY and CDR2 is SVGAGI. The V segment lost 7 bases and the J segment 15 bases; nucleotides outside the gene matches: 18. This CDR3 region has 15 residues.

CDR3 protein: CASSLTGVHGYTF. The CDR3 nucleotides read TGTGCCAGCAGCCTAACAGGGGTCCATGGCTACACCTTC. V gene TRBV28 combines with J gene TRBJ1-2; 7 bases are shared with TRBD1. CDR1 and CDR2 from the germline V gene are MDHEN and SYDVKM. The CDR3 has 13 amino acids. V gave up 6 bases and J gave up 6 bases; unmatched junction bases: 7.

The chain's CDR3 is CASSLFFAAGGLETQYF. As DNA, the CDR3 is TGTGCCAGCAGTTTATTTTTTGCGGCAGGGGGCCTGGAGACCCAGTACTTC. The chain combines TRBV27 with TRBJ2-5, with TRBD1 matching over 8 bases. This CDR3 comprises 17 residues. V was clipped by 1 base and J by 5 bases; unmatched bases: 12. Germline V gene lookup returns CDR1 MNHEY and CDR2 SMNVEV (reference sequence).

The chain has TRBV29-1 and TRBJ2-6; no definite D call. There are 14 residues in the CDR3. Trimming removed 0 bases at V and 4 bases at J, with 7 bases between. The V gene's germline CDR1 is SQVTM and CDR2 ANQGSEA. The CDR3 spells CSVEDIRGANVLTF. The DNA of the CDR3 is TGCAGCGTTGAAGATATCAGAGGGGCCAACGTCCTGACTTTC.

V is TRBV10-3 and J is TRBJ2-1; the match to TRBD2 covers 10 bases. Germline V gene lookup returns CDR1 ENHRY and CDR2 SYGVKD. With 2 bases clipped from V and 2 bases from J, the junction kept 3 bases outside the gene matches. The CDR3 contains 16 residues. CDR3 loop: CAISEPGLAAYNEQFF. In nucleotides, the CDR3 is TGTGCCATCAGTGAGCCTGGACTAGCGGCCTACAATGAGCAGTTCTTC.

V usage is TRBV19 and J usage is TRBJ1-5, with D tentatively TRBD1 (5 bases). V shed 8 bases and J shed 4 bases, with 9 bases lying between them. The CDR3 extends over 12 amino acids. CDR1 is LNHDA, CDR2 SQIVND, per germline (reference sequence). As DNA, the CDR3 is TGTGCCAGTCGGAAGGGGAATCAGCCCCAGCATTTT. As protein: CASRKGNQPQHF.

This clone was detected a few times. The chain employs TRBV6-1 and TRBJ1-2; possible D gene TRBD1, 5 bases. Germline CDR1 is MNHNS and CDR2 is SASEGT. CDR3 length equals 14 residues. Trimming stripped 7 bases from V and 8 bases from J, with 20 bases between. Written as DNA, the CDR3 is TGTGCCAGCACCCTAACGGGAGGGGCCAGGGGCTACACCTTC. This encodes CASTLTGGARGYTF.

The chain recombines TRBV7-9 with TRBJ2-2; D gene unclear. The CDR3 has 13 amino acids. CDR1 and CDR2 from the germline V gene are SEHNR and FQNEAQ (reference sequence). With 8 bases removed from V and 4 bases from J, the gap between germline ends came to 11 bases. CDR3 sequence (DNA): TGTGCCAGCCTTGGTTCTAGCACCGGGGAGCTGTTTTTT. As protein: CASLGSSTGELFF.

This chain links TRBV4-1 with TRBJ2-2; D possibly corresponds to TRBD2 (5 bases). CDR1 is MGHRA, CDR2 YSYEKL, per germline. Between the trimmed V and J ends, which lost 4 bases and 0 bases, there was a span of 9 bases. The CDR3 is made up of 15 amino acids. The CDR3 region is CASSLLGANTGELFF. CDR3 DNA sequence: TGCGCCAGCAGCCTCTTGGGAGCGAACACCGGGGAGCTGTTTTTT.

The chain is built from TRBV18 and TRBJ2-7, with a possible D match to TRBD2 (6 bases). Germline lookup yields CDR1 KGHSH and CDR2 LQKENI. The CDR3 runs to 14 residues. Trimming cost V 5 bases and J 3 bases, with 14 bases left between them. The CDR3 is CASSWSEGNYEQYF. The CDR3 nucleotides are TGTGCCAGCTCATGGTCGGAGGGAAACTACGAGCAGTACTTC.

V is TRBV18 and J is TRBJ1-1; D perhaps matches TRBD1 (5 bases). Germline lookup yields CDR1 KGHSH and CDR2 LQKENI. Trimming took off 1 base at V and 5 bases at J, with 11 bases between the two ends. This CDR3 region has 14 residues. The CDR3 loop reads CASSPQGRPTEAFF. The DNA for the CDR3 is TGTGCCAGCTCACCACAGGGGCGCCCGACTGAAGCTTTCTTT.

The J gene is TRBJ2-4, the V gene TRBV19, with D perhaps matching TRBD2 (6 bases). Trimming removed 9 bases from V and 6 bases from J, with 12 bases in between. Germline lookup yields CDR1 LNHDA and CDR2 SQIVND (reference sequence). The length of the CDR3 is 12 residues. The chain's CDR3 is CASQREANIQYF. CDR3 coding DNA: TGTGCCAGCCAAAGGGAGGCAAACATTCAGTACTTC.

The V call is TRBV6-5, the J call TRBJ2-3; 9 positions match TRBD2. The junction had 9 bases not matched to a gene; V was cut back by 7 bases and J by 4 bases. Germline loops: CDR1 MNHEY, CDR2 SVGAGI. This CDR3 has 15 residues. The CDR3 region has the DNA TGTGCCAGCACCAATAGCGGGAGAAGTGCAGATACGCAGTATTTT. This encodes CASTNSGRSADTQYF.